Described below is a single T cell receptor (beta chain) sequence and its context. Its antigen is undetermined. These data belong to a study of shared clonotypes between healthy human individuals. Study-level results: Limited genetic and exposure-history diversity came from having few donors.

V lost 5 bases and J 7 bases, leaving 26 bases between the germline ends. This CDR3 has 18 amino acids. The V gene's germline CDR1 is SGHAT and CDR2 FQNNGV. Generated by immunoSEQ multiplex PCR, the TCRdb table keeps only in-frame clones and is missing some. The data contain over a million clones, roughly 95% of them singletons. The sequenced sample consisted of naive CD4+ T cells sorted from blood. As to subset: CD45RA+ positively selected. This receptor was identified in a man aged 25 to 45 in good health. The chain is built from TRBV11-2 and TRBJ2-2, with D maybe TRBD2 (5 bases). CDR3 sequence reads: CASSLIPWGAEVNGELFF. Here the CDR3 DNA reads TGTGCCAGCAGCCTGATCCCTTGGGGTGCGGAGGTGAACGGGGAGCTGTTTTTT. Full variable domain (remainder filled in from reference TRBV11-2 and TRBJ2-2): EAGVAQSPRYKIIEKRQSVAFWCNPISGHATLYWYQQILGQGPKLLIQFQNNGVVDDSQLPKDRFSAERLKGVDSTLKIQPAKLEDSAVYLCASSLIPWGAEVNGELFFGEGSRLTVL.